This is a list of T cell receptor beta chains from one sample in a study of cytomegalovirus exposure and HLA in healthy donors. Using immunoSEQ multiplex PCR, the repertoire was profiled, and TCRdb retains in-frame clones only, with some absent. Here the sample spans around 170,000 clones, approximately 88% being singletons. Sequencing was performed on PBMCs. These TCRs come from a woman under 30 in good health and CMV-seronegative. The CDR3 runs from the conserved cysteine through the conserved F or W. Fields, in order: clone size, D gene, J gene, V gene, CDR3 DNA, CDR3 protein. A D gene is named only where the DNA matches it firmly. Clone sizes are given selectively: once, few, many, or a class where the clone is expanded.

clone size: .; D gene: .; J gene: TRBJ1-1; V gene: TRBV7-3; CDR3 DNA: TGTGCCAGCAGCCCTGACTTGAACACTGAAGCTTTCTTT; CDR3 protein: CASSPDLNTEAFF
clone size: .; D gene: .; J gene: TRBJ2-3; V gene: TRBV28; CDR3 DNA: TGTGCCAGCCAAGGAGGGGGGGCCACAGATACGCAGTATTTT; CDR3 protein: CASQGGGATDTQYF
clone size: .; D gene: TRBD1; J gene: TRBJ1-1; V gene: TRBV27; CDR3 DNA: TGTGCCAGCAGTCTCCGCCGGACAGGGTTGAACACTGAAGCTTTCTTT; CDR3 protein: CASSLRRTGLNTEAFF
clone size: .; D gene: TRBD2; J gene: TRBJ2-7; V gene: TRBV7-9; CDR3 DNA: TGTGCCAGCAGCCGAGGGTCAGCGGGACCCTACGAGCAGTACTTC; CDR3 protein: CASSRGSAGPYEQYF
clone size: .; D gene: .; J gene: TRBJ1-6; V gene: TRBV27; CDR3 DNA: TGTGCCAGCAGTTTAGGCGGGGCTTACAATTCACCCCTCCACTTT; CDR3 protein: CASSLGGAYNSPLHF
clone size: .; D gene: .; J gene: TRBJ1-1; V gene: TRBV28; CDR3 DNA: TGTGCCAGCAGTCACAACTATGTGGGGAACACTGAAGCTTTCTTT; CDR3 protein: CASSHNYVGNTEAFF
clone size: few; D gene: TRBD2; J gene: TRBJ2-1; V gene: TRBV2; CDR3 DNA: TGTGCCAGCAGTGAATGCGGTGGTAGCGGGGGGGCCTGTGAGCAGTTCTTC; CDR3 protein: CASSECGGSGGACEQFF
clone size: .; D gene: TRBD1; J gene: TRBJ2-7; V gene: TRBV25-1; CDR3 DNA: TGTGCCAGCAGTGAATCGGACAGGGGAGGGTACGAGCAGTACTTC; CDR3 protein: CASSESDRGGYEQYF
clone size: .; D gene: TRBD1; J gene: TRBJ1-6; V gene: TRBV5-6; CDR3 DNA: TGTGCCAGCAGCTGGGGACAGGGGATTGGGTCACCCCTCCACTTT; CDR3 protein: CASSWGQGIGSPLHF
clone size: .; D gene: .; J gene: TRBJ1-2; V gene: TRBV10-3; CDR3 DNA: TGTGCCATCAGTGCCGACTATGGCTACACCTTC; CDR3 protein: CAISADYGYTF
clone size: .; D gene: .; J gene: TRBJ1-2; V gene: TRBV10-2; CDR3 DNA: TGCGCCAGCAGGCAGGGGTTTAACTATGGCTACACCTTC; CDR3 protein: CASRQGFNYGYTF
clone size: .; D gene: .; J gene: TRBJ2-2; V gene: TRBV5-1; CDR3 DNA: TGCGCCAGCAGCTTGACTAGATCCGTTAACACCGGGGAGCTGTTTTTT; CDR3 protein: CASSLTRSVNTGELFF
clone size: .; D gene: .; J gene: TRBJ1-4; V gene: TRBV4-1; CDR3 DNA: TGCGCCAGCAGCCAAACAGGTTTTCCTACTCGGGAAAAACTGTTTTTT; CDR3 protein: CASSQTGFPTREKLFF
clone size: .; D gene: .; J gene: TRBJ1-4; V gene: TRBV19; CDR3 DNA: TGTGCCAGTAACAGTGGGCAGGGAGGTCGTGAAAAACTGTTTTTT; CDR3 protein: CASNSGQGGREKLFF
clone size: .; D gene: .; J gene: TRBJ1-6; V gene: TRBV4-1; CDR3 DNA: TGCGCCAGCAGCCACTCGGATTGGGGCAACCTGAATTCACCCCTCCACTTT; CDR3 protein: CASSHSDWGNLNSPLHF
clone size: .; D gene: .; J gene: TRBJ2-7; V gene: TRBV9; CDR3 DNA: TGTGCCAGCAGCGTAGGTAGCCCCGACGTCGAGCAGTACTTC; CDR3 protein: CASSVGSPDVEQYF
clone size: .; D gene: TRBD2; J gene: TRBJ2-3; V gene: TRBV4-1; CDR3 DNA: TGCGCCAGCAGCCAACCCCGACTAGCACAGGCCAGGTATTTT; CDR3 protein: CASSQPRLAQARYF
clone size: few; D gene: TRBD1; J gene: TRBJ1-1; V gene: TRBV19; CDR3 DNA: TGTGCCAGTAGTCTGACAGGGGGCGGTGCTGAAGCTTTCTTT; CDR3 protein: CASSLTGGGAEAFF
clone size: many; D gene: TRBD2; J gene: TRBJ2-6; V gene: TRBV6-4; CDR3 DNA: TGTGCTAGCAGTAAGGGACTAGACGCTGGGGCCAACGTCCTGACTTTC; CDR3 protein: CASSKGLDAGANVLTF
clone size: .; D gene: TRBD2; J gene: TRBJ2-3; V gene: TRBV11-2; CDR3 DNA: TGTGCCAGCACCATGATAGCGGGGGGCACAGATACGCAGTATTTT; CDR3 protein: CASTMIAGGTDTQYF
clone size: .; D gene: TRBD1; J gene: TRBJ2-7; V gene: TRBV7-6; CDR3 DNA: TGTGCCAGCAGCCCCGGACAGGGGTTAGGCGAGCAGTACTTC; CDR3 protein: CASSPGQGLGEQYF
clone size: once; D gene: TRBD1; J gene: TRBJ1-1; V gene: TRBV25-1; CDR3 DNA: TGTGCCAGCAGCCCCACAGGGGGCTTGGATGCTTTCTTT; CDR3 protein: CASSPTGGLDAFF
clone size: once; D gene: .; J gene: TRBJ2-7; V gene: TRBV15; CDR3 DNA: TGTGCCACCAGCAGAGATACAGGGTGGTACGAGCAGTACTTC; CDR3 protein: CATSRDTGWYEQYF
clone size: .; D gene: .; J gene: TRBJ1-5; V gene: TRBV28; CDR3 DNA: TGTGCCAGCAGTTTCCAGAATAGCAATCAGCCCCAGCATTTT; CDR3 protein: CASSFQNSNQPQHF
clone size: .; D gene: .; J gene: TRBJ2-5; V gene: TRBV27; CDR3 DNA: TGTGCCAGCAGTCGACTGATCAAAGAGACCCAGTACTTC; CDR3 protein: CASSRLIKETQYF
clone size: .; D gene: .; J gene: TRBJ2-1; V gene: TRBV27; CDR3 DNA: TGTGCCAGCAGTTTAGACGGCAGGGGTGCGTACAATGAGCAGTTCTTC; CDR3 protein: CASSLDGRGAYNEQFF
clone size: .; D gene: TRBD1; J gene: TRBJ1-2; V gene: TRBV14; CDR3 DNA: TGTGCCAGCAGCCGACAGGGTACCTATGGCTACACCTTC; CDR3 protein: CASSRQGTYGYTF
clone size: .; D gene: .; J gene: TRBJ2-1; V gene: TRBV5-4; CDR3 DNA: TGTGCCAGCAGCTTGGTCCCTGACAATGAGCAGTTCTTC; CDR3 protein: CASSLVPDNEQFF
clone size: .; D gene: .; J gene: TRBJ1-3; V gene: TRBV19; CDR3 DNA: TGTGCCAGTAGTGCACAGACCTCCTCTGGAAACACCATATATTTT; CDR3 protein: CASSAQTSSGNTIYF
clone size: few; D gene: TRBD1; J gene: TRBJ1-4; V gene: TRBV6-4; CDR3 DNA: TGTGCCAGCAGTGAGGGACAGGGTTATGAAAAACTGTTTTTT; CDR3 protein: CASSEGQGYEKLFF
clone size: few; D gene: .; J gene: TRBJ2-7; V gene: TRBV11-2; CDR3 DNA: TGTGCCAGCAGCCCAACACGCAGCTACGAGCAGTACTTC; CDR3 protein: CASSPTRSYEQYF
clone size: once; D gene: TRBD2; J gene: TRBJ2-1; V gene: TRBV30; CDR3 DNA: TGTGCCTGGAGTGGGACTAGCGGGGGGGCACCCTACAATGAGCAGTTCTTC; CDR3 protein: CAWSGTSGGAPYNEQFF
clone size: .; D gene: .; J gene: TRBJ1-1; V gene: TRBV7-9; CDR3 DNA: TGTGCCCAGACCGGAGTGAGGGCCGCAGGGGTGAACACTGAAGCTTTCTTT; CDR3 protein: CAQTGVRAAGVNTEAFF
clone size: .; D gene: .; J gene: TRBJ1-2; V gene: TRBV5-4; CDR3 DNA: TGTGCCAGCAGCTTGGGCCAGGGCAGCGGCTACACCTTC; CDR3 protein: CASSLGQGSGYTF
clone size: few; D gene: TRBD1; J gene: TRBJ2-7; V gene: TRBV15; CDR3 DNA: TGTGCCACCAGCAGCAAAATGGGACAGTCGTACGAGCAGTACTTC; CDR3 protein: CATSSKMGQSYEQYF
clone size: .; D gene: TRBD2; J gene: TRBJ2-1; V gene: TRBV5-1; CDR3 DNA: TGCGCCAGCAGCTCCCCGGGACTAGCGGGGGGGCTTCATGAGCAGTTCTTC; CDR3 protein: CASSSPGLAGGLHEQFF
clone size: .; D gene: .; J gene: TRBJ1-2; V gene: TRBV28; CDR3 DNA: TGTGCCAGCAGGGCAGGAGGGAGCTACACCTTC; CDR3 protein: CASRAGGSYTF
clone size: .; D gene: TRBD2; J gene: TRBJ2-1; V gene: TRBV6-5; CDR3 DNA: TGTGCCAGCAGTTACGTGCTAGCGGGGCCCCAGTTCTTC; CDR3 protein: CASSYVLAGPQFF
clone size: .; D gene: TRBD1; J gene: TRBJ1-5; V gene: TRBV5-4; CDR3 DNA: TGTGCCAGCAGCTTGGCAGGGGGCGGGAATCAGCCCCAGCATTTT; CDR3 protein: CASSLAGGGNQPQHF
clone size: .; D gene: .; J gene: TRBJ2-5; V gene: TRBV19; CDR3 DNA: TGTGCCAGTAGCGATGAGCCCCAAACTCACCAGTACTTC; CDR3 protein: CASSDEPQTHQYF
clone size: .; D gene: .; J gene: TRBJ1-2; V gene: TRBV7-8; CDR3 DNA: TGTGCCAGCAGCCTACATGGGGGGGACTATGGCTACACCTTC; CDR3 protein: CASSLHGGDYGYTF
clone size: .; D gene: .; J gene: TRBJ1-2; V gene: TRBV29-1; CDR3 DNA: TGCAGCGTTGAAGATACCCGCCAGTATGGCTACACCTTC; CDR3 protein: CSVEDTRQYGYTF
clone size: few; D gene: .; J gene: TRBJ1-1; V gene: TRBV7-3; CDR3 DNA: TGTGCCAGCAGCCCCTTGACAGCGTTGAACACTGAAGCTTTCTTT; CDR3 protein: CASSPLTALNTEAFF
clone size: .; D gene: .; J gene: TRBJ1-2; V gene: TRBV6-5; CDR3 DNA: TGTGCCAGCACCACGGGGGTCTATGGCTACACCTTC; CDR3 protein: CASTTGVYGYTF
clone size: .; D gene: TRBD1; J gene: TRBJ2-7; V gene: TRBV10-3; CDR3 DNA: TGTGCCATCGGTCCCTTAACAGGGGGTATATACGAGCAGTACTTC; CDR3 protein: CAIGPLTGGIYEQYF
clone size: .; D gene: .; J gene: TRBJ1-1; V gene: TRBV14; CDR3 DNA: TGTGCCAGCAGCCCCCAGGGGATGAACACTGAAGCTTTCTTT; CDR3 protein: CASSPQGMNTEAFF
clone size: .; D gene: TRBD1; J gene: TRBJ1-2; V gene: TRBV28; CDR3 DNA: TGTGCCAGCAGTTCGGGACAGGGAGGCTATGGCTACACCTTC; CDR3 protein: CASSSGQGGYGYTF
clone size: .; D gene: TRBD1; J gene: TRBJ2-2; V gene: TRBV6-4; CDR3 DNA: TGTGCCAGCAGTTCAGGGGGACACACCGGGGAGCTGTTTTTT; CDR3 protein: CASSSGGHTGELFF
clone size: .; D gene: TRBD2; J gene: TRBJ2-3; V gene: TRBV9; CDR3 DNA: TGTGCCAGCAGCCCGGGGGGGATCCTCACAGATACGCAGTATTTT; CDR3 protein: CASSPGGILTDTQYF
clone size: .; D gene: TRBD1; J gene: TRBJ1-6; V gene: TRBV30; CDR3 DNA: TGTGCCTGGTTACAGGGGTTGGGTTCACCCCTCCACTTT; CDR3 protein: CAWLQGLGSPLHF
clone size: few; D gene: TRBD1; J gene: TRBJ1-3; V gene: TRBV19; CDR3 DNA: TGTGCCAGTAGTATCGGACAGGTCCTCTCTGGAAACACCATATATTTT; CDR3 protein: CASSIGQVLSGNTIYF
clone size: .; D gene: TRBD2; J gene: TRBJ2-1; V gene: TRBV5-8; CDR3 DNA: TGTGCCAGCGGACCGGGACTAGATGGCGTTGAGCAGTTCTTC; CDR3 protein: CASGPGLDGVEQFF
clone size: few; D gene: .; J gene: TRBJ1-5; V gene: TRBV7-8; CDR3 DNA: TGTGCCAGCACCCTGACTGCGAGCAATCAGCCCCAGCATTTT; CDR3 protein: CASTLTASNQPQHF
clone size: .; D gene: .; J gene: TRBJ1-4; V gene: TRBV4-2; CDR3 DNA: TGTGCCAGCAGCCAGGACAGACTTAATGAAAAACTGTTTTTT; CDR3 protein: CASSQDRLNEKLFF